A selection of T cell receptor beta chains follows, all from one sample in a study of OX40 agonist ivuxolimab in advanced cancers. Method: immunoSEQ multiplex PCR; TCRdb's copy keeps in-frame clones and lacks some. Counted here are around 46,000 clones, around 88% occurring once; the ten biggest clones make up around 30%. The sequences come from CD4+ or CD8+ T cells sorted from blood, collected in a trial of the OX40 agonist ivuxolimab. The receptors were gathered from an adult with an advanced solid tumor such as melanoma, head and neck, liver or kidney cancer. The CDR3 runs from the conserved cysteine through the conserved F or W. Each record gives: J gene, clone size, V gene, D gene, CDR3 protein, CDR3 DNA. The D gene is left open where the match is weak. Only some rows state a clone size, as once, few, many or a class for expanded clones.

J gene: TRBJ2-7
clone size: once
V gene: TRBV15
D gene: .
CDR3 protein: CATSRGTMYLDSYEQYF
CDR3 DNA: TGTGCCACCAGCAGAGGCACCATGTATCTGGACTCCTACGAGCAGTACTTC

J gene: TRBJ1-4
clone size: .
V gene: TRBV14
D gene: .
CDR3 protein: CASSQGPYNNEKLFF
CDR3 DNA: TGTGCCAGCAGCCAAGGTCCATATAATAATGAAAAACTGTTTTTT

J gene: TRBJ2-6
clone size: .
V gene: TRBV7-9
D gene: .
CDR3 protein: CASSHMDPNRPGANVLTF
CDR3 DNA: TGTGCCAGCAGCCACATGGACCCAAACCGGCCTGGGGCCAACGTCCTGACTTTC

J gene: TRBJ2-7
clone size: .
V gene: TRBV27
D gene: .
CDR3 protein: CASGPGAYEQYF
CDR3 DNA: TGTGCCAGCGGCCCAGGGGCCTACGAGCAGTACTTC

J gene: TRBJ2-5
clone size: once
V gene: TRBV6-5
D gene: .
CDR3 protein: CASSYGSLGETQYF
CDR3 DNA: TGTGCCAGCAGTTACGGGTCCCTCGGGGAGACCCAGTACTTC

J gene: TRBJ2-7
clone size: .
V gene: TRBV10-3
D gene: .
CDR3 protein: CAIREGGYEQYF
CDR3 DNA: TGTGCCATCAGGGAGGGGGGATACGAGCAGTACTTC

J gene: TRBJ2-7
clone size: .
V gene: TRBV28
D gene: .
CDR3 protein: CASSLSGGITLQYF
CDR3 DNA: TGTGCCAGCAGCCTCTCTGGGGGTATTACGCTGCAGTACTTC

J gene: TRBJ2-7
clone size: once
V gene: TRBV27
D gene: .
CDR3 protein: CASSPGNSYEQYF
CDR3 DNA: TGTGCCAGCAGTCCAGGGAACTCCTACGAGCAGTACTTC

J gene: TRBJ2-6
clone size: once
V gene: TRBV19
D gene: .
CDR3 protein: CASNKDSSGANVLTF
CDR3 DNA: TGTGCCAGTAACAAGGACAGCTCTGGGGCCAACGTCCTGACTTTC

J gene: TRBJ2-1
clone size: .
V gene: TRBV9
D gene: .
CDR3 protein: CASSAGRGAGNEQFF
CDR3 DNA: TGTGCCAGCAGCGCGGGGAGGGGGGCAGGAAATGAGCAGTTCTTC

J gene: TRBJ2-1
clone size: .
V gene: TRBV5-4
D gene: TRBD2
CDR3 protein: CASRQLAEGSYNEQFF
CDR3 DNA: TGTGCCAGCAGACAACTAGCGGAGGGCTCCTACAATGAGCAGTTCTTC

J gene: TRBJ2-7
clone size: .
V gene: TRBV7-9
D gene: .
CDR3 protein: CASSLAGGYEQYF
CDR3 DNA: TGTGCCAGCAGCTTAGCCGGTGGCTACGAGCAGTACTTC

J gene: TRBJ2-7
clone size: .
V gene: TRBV4-1
D gene: .
CDR3 protein: CASSRRDAGSYEQYF
CDR3 DNA: TGCGCCAGCAGCCGCCGGGACGCCGGCTCCTACGAGCAGTACTTC

J gene: TRBJ1-3
clone size: .
V gene: TRBV19
D gene: .
CDR3 protein: CAGDSGNTIYF
CDR3 DNA: TGTGCCGGAGACTCTGGAAACACCATATATTTT

J gene: TRBJ1-2
clone size: once
V gene: TRBV10-2
D gene: .
CDR3 protein: CASKLDSPYGYTF
CDR3 DNA: TGCGCCAGCAAACTGGACAGCCCCTATGGCTACACCTTC

J gene: TRBJ1-5
clone size: few
V gene: TRBV27
D gene: .
CDR3 protein: CASRSGSQPQHF
CDR3 DNA: TGTGCCAGCAGATCAGGGAGTCAGCCCCAGCATTTT

J gene: TRBJ1-5
clone size: .
V gene: TRBV5-8
D gene: .
CDR3 protein: CASSQSMDITPSNQPQHF
CDR3 DNA: TGTGCCAGCAGCCAATCCATGGACATCACCCCTAGCAATCAGCCCCAGCATTTT

J gene: TRBJ2-2
clone size: once
V gene: TRBV14
D gene: .
CDR3 protein: CASSQDWRVSGTGELFF
CDR3 DNA: TGTGCCAGCAGCCAAGATTGGAGGGTTTCTGGCACCGGGGAGCTGTTTTTT

J gene: TRBJ1-2
clone size: .
V gene: TRBV6-5
D gene: .
CDR3 protein: CASSENLMGGYTF
CDR3 DNA: TGTGCCAGCAGTGAAAATTTGATGGGGGGCTACACCTTC

J gene: TRBJ2-1
clone size: .
V gene: TRBV15
D gene: .
CDR3 protein: CATSREIETPSYNEQFF
CDR3 DNA: TGTGCCACCAGCAGAGAGATAGAGACACCCTCCTACAATGAGCAGTTCTTC

J gene: TRBJ1-1
clone size: once
V gene: TRBV15
D gene: .
CDR3 protein: CATSRDLEGAFF
CDR3 DNA: TGTGCCACCAGCAGAGATCTGGAGGGCGCTTTCTTT

J gene: TRBJ2-7
clone size: .
V gene: TRBV6-1
D gene: .
CDR3 protein: CASSEMKNEQYF
CDR3 DNA: TGTGCCAGCAGTGAGATGAAGAACGAGCAGTACTTC

J gene: TRBJ2-5
clone size: .
V gene: TRBV7-2
D gene: TRBD2
CDR3 protein: CASSLFSGEYKQETQYF
CDR3 DNA: TGTGCCAGCAGCTTATTCAGCGGGGAATACAAGCAAGAGACCCAGTACTTC

J gene: TRBJ2-1
clone size: .
V gene: TRBV27
D gene: .
CDR3 protein: CASSLSGVANEQFF
CDR3 DNA: TGTGCCAGCAGTTTATCAGGGGTTGCGAATGAGCAGTTCTTC

J gene: TRBJ2-7
clone size: .
V gene: TRBV4-1
D gene: .
CDR3 protein: CASSQTGRSYEQYF
CDR3 DNA: TGCGCCAGCAGCCAAACGGGCCGTTCCTACGAGCAGTACTTC

J gene: TRBJ1-3
clone size: .
V gene: TRBV9
D gene: .
CDR3 protein: CASTPGVRSGNTIYF
CDR3 DNA: TGTGCCAGCACCCCGGGGGTCCGCTCTGGAAACACCATATATTTT

J gene: TRBJ2-1
clone size: .
V gene: TRBV14
D gene: TRBD1
CDR3 protein: CASRGQNYNEQFF
CDR3 DNA: TGTGCCAGCAGGGGACAGAACTACAATGAGCAGTTCTTC

J gene: TRBJ2-7
clone size: .
V gene: TRBV19
D gene: .
CDR3 protein: CASSILGAYEQYF
CDR3 DNA: TGTGCCAGTAGTATTCTCGGGGCGTACGAGCAGTACTTC

J gene: TRBJ2-2
clone size: .
V gene: TRBV27
D gene: TRBD1
CDR3 protein: CASSRSWGDRGPGELFF
CDR3 DNA: TGTGCCAGCAGCCGTAGTTGGGGGGACAGGGGGCCCGGGGAGCTGTTTTTT

J gene: TRBJ2-7
clone size: .
V gene: TRBV5-1
D gene: .
CDR3 protein: CASSSEEGWTGAGTYEQYF
CDR3 DNA: TGCGCCAGCAGCTCCGAGGAGGGCTGGACGGGAGCGGGCACCTACGAGCAGTACTTC

J gene: TRBJ2-7
clone size: .
V gene: TRBV2
D gene: .
CDR3 protein: CASSDRSGSYEQYF
CDR3 DNA: TGTGCCAGCAGTGATCGTAGCGGCTCATACGAGCAGTACTTC

J gene: TRBJ2-5
clone size: .
V gene: TRBV7-9
D gene: .
CDR3 protein: CASSLSPPGESGTQYF
CDR3 DNA: TGTGCCAGCAGCTTAAGTCCGCCCGGGGAAAGTGGTACCCAGTACTTC

J gene: TRBJ1-5
clone size: .
V gene: TRBV6-5
D gene: .
CDR3 protein: CASSSGSSNQPQHF
CDR3 DNA: TGTGCCAGCAGTTCAGGGTCGAGCAATCAGCCCCAGCATTTT

J gene: TRBJ2-1
clone size: .
V gene: TRBV11-2
D gene: .
CDR3 protein: CASSYNNEQFF
CDR3 DNA: TGTGCCAGCAGCTACAACAATGAGCAGTTCTTC

J gene: TRBJ2-1
clone size: .
V gene: TRBV19
D gene: TRBD2
CDR3 protein: CASTYSGGAYNEQFF
CDR3 DNA: TGTGCCAGTACCTATAGCGGGGGGGCCTACAATGAGCAGTTCTTC

J gene: TRBJ1-1
clone size: .
V gene: TRBV6-6
D gene: TRBD1
CDR3 protein: CASSPTPRGTEAFF
CDR3 DNA: TGTGCCAGCAGCCCCACCCCCAGGGGGACTGAAGCTTTCTTT

J gene: TRBJ2-5
clone size: .
V gene: TRBV7-8
D gene: TRBD2
CDR3 protein: CASSLVRGSEETQYF
CDR3 DNA: TGTGCCAGCAGCTTAGTTCGCGGGAGCGAAGAGACCCAGTACTTC

J gene: TRBJ2-7
clone size: .
V gene: TRBV7-2
D gene: TRBD1
CDR3 protein: CASSWTGWTYEQYF
CDR3 DNA: TGTGCCAGCAGCTGGACAGGGTGGACCTACGAGCAGTACTTC

J gene: TRBJ2-7
clone size: .
V gene: TRBV5-6
D gene: TRBD1
CDR3 protein: CASSPGQGTNEQYF
CDR3 DNA: TGTGCCAGCAGCCCGGGACAGGGGACCAACGAGCAGTACTTC

J gene: TRBJ1-1
clone size: .
V gene: TRBV12-5
D gene: .
CDR3 protein: CASGFGATITEAFF
CDR3 DNA: TGTGCTAGTGGTTTCGGTGCGACAATCACTGAAGCTTTCTTT

J gene: TRBJ2-2
clone size: .
V gene: TRBV5-8
D gene: .
CDR3 protein: CASSSPPGGIGELFF
CDR3 DNA: TGTGCCAGCAGCTCCCCCCCGGGGGGCATCGGGGAGCTGTTTTTT

J gene: TRBJ2-2
clone size: .
V gene: TRBV7-9
D gene: .
CDR3 protein: CASSFGGGGISGGELFF
CDR3 DNA: TGTGCCAGCAGCTTTGGGGGGGGCGGGATATCCGGCGGGGAGCTGTTTTTT

J gene: TRBJ2-7
clone size: .
V gene: TRBV27
D gene: TRBD2
CDR3 protein: CASSFLLAGGPDEQYF
CDR3 DNA: TGTGCCAGCAGTTTTTTGTTAGCGGGGGGGCCGGACGAGCAGTACTTC

J gene: TRBJ1-1
clone size: .
V gene: TRBV27
D gene: .
CDR3 protein: CASSLIVRGTEAFF
CDR3 DNA: TGTGCCAGCAGCCTGATTGTTCGGGGCACTGAAGCTTTCTTT

J gene: TRBJ2-5
clone size: .
V gene: TRBV11-3
D gene: .
CDR3 protein: CASSSRDTQYF
CDR3 DNA: TGTGCCAGCAGCTCCAGGGATACCCAGTACTTC

J gene: TRBJ1-4
clone size: .
V gene: TRBV19
D gene: .
CDR3 protein: CASTPPQGRGEKLFF
CDR3 DNA: TGTGCCAGTACTCCCCCCCAGGGACGGGGTGAAAAACTGTTTTTT

J gene: TRBJ2-1
clone size: once
V gene: TRBV2
D gene: TRBD2
CDR3 protein: CASSEIPRGAGAPWFF
CDR3 DNA: TGTGCCAGCAGTGAAATACCCCGAGGAGCGGGGGCTCCGTGGTTCTTC

J gene: TRBJ2-2
clone size: .
V gene: TRBV19
D gene: .
CDR3 protein: CASSIPGAGELFF
CDR3 DNA: TGTGCCAGTAGTATACCAGGGGCCGGGGAGCTGTTTTTT

J gene: TRBJ2-7
clone size: .
V gene: TRBV29-1
D gene: .
CDR3 protein: CSVEGPRGSSYEQYF
CDR3 DNA: TGCAGCGTTGAAGGCCCGCGGGGAAGCTCCTACGAGCAGTACTTC

J gene: TRBJ1-5
clone size: .
V gene: TRBV7-6
D gene: TRBD1
CDR3 protein: CASSLDPDRDQPQHF
CDR3 DNA: TGTGCCAGCAGCTTAGATCCGGACAGGGATCAGCCCCAGCATTTT

J gene: TRBJ1-4
clone size: .
V gene: TRBV2
D gene: TRBD1
CDR3 protein: CASSWRGAGGSNEKLFF
CDR3 DNA: TGTGCCAGCAGTTGGCGGGGGGCAGGGGGCTCTAATGAAAAACTGTTTTTT

J gene: TRBJ2-7
clone size: .
V gene: TRBV4-1
D gene: .
CDR3 protein: CASSQGGGDSYEQYF
CDR3 DNA: TGCGCCAGCAGCCAAGGAGGCGGGGACTCCTACGAGCAGTACTTC

J gene: TRBJ1-4
clone size: .
V gene: TRBV2
D gene: .
CDR3 protein: CASSEVTGGGEKLFF
CDR3 DNA: TGTGCCAGCAGTGAAGTAACGGGGGGAGGTGAAAAACTGTTTTTT

J gene: TRBJ2-7
clone size: .
V gene: TRBV7-9
D gene: TRBD1
CDR3 protein: CASSPRDSPGEQYF
CDR3 DNA: TGTGCCAGCAGCCCAAGGGACAGCCCGGGCGAGCAGTACTTC

J gene: TRBJ2-3
clone size: .
V gene: TRBV9
D gene: .
CDR3 protein: CASSAPVGTDTQYF
CDR3 DNA: TGTGCCAGCAGCGCCCCAGTGGGCACAGATACGCAGTATTTT